Presented here are 4 T cell receptor beta chains from one specimen sequenced in a study of blood T cell repertoires in COVID-19. Produced via immunoSEQ multiplex PCR; TCRdb's table is partial and in-frame only. The data contain hundreds of thousands of clones, roughly 90% of them singletons. Sequencing was carried out using PBMCs or T cells enriched from blood (not recorded which). These receptors were taken from a woman under 30 who had been exposed to COVID-19.

This rearrangement joins TRBV12-3 or TRBV12-4 to TRBJ2-5; no clear D gene. Trimming took off 6 bases at V and 5 bases at J, with 10 bases between the two ends. This CDR3 has 12 amino acids. The CDR3 nucleotides are TGTGCCAGCAGCCGCAGCAGGGAGACCCAGTACTTC. Amino acid sequence: CASSRSRETQYF.

This clone was seen a single time. The chain recombines TRBV6-5 with TRBJ2-1, with 12 bases aligning to TRBD2. The CDR3 extends over 16 amino acids. From germline, CDR1 is MNHEY and CDR2 SVGAGI. Germline trimming cut 0 bases from V and 6 bases from J; bases unmatched to any gene: 3. CDR3: CASSYSTSGRANEQFF. The CDR3 nucleotides read TGTGCCAGCAGTTACTCGACTAGCGGGAGAGCCAATGAGCAGTTCTTC.

The DNA for the CDR3 is TGCGCCAGCAGCCAAGTTTGGGGACAGGGCCTTCACGAGCAGTACTTC. Amino acid sequence: CASSQVWGQGLHEQYF. The J gene is TRBJ2-7, the V gene TRBV4-1, with 9 bases aligning to TRBD1. The length of the CDR3 is 16 residues. CDR1 and CDR2 (germline): MGHRA, YSYEKL. After removal of 1 base from V and 5 bases from J, the junction contained 9 bases not matched to a gene.

In regard to this clone: Other nucleotide sequences from this sample produce the same CDR3. The chain carries TRBV6-5 and TRBJ1-3, with 9 bases that match TRBD1. The V segment lost 2 bases and the J segment 1 base; nucleotides outside the gene matches: 0. Germline CDR1 reads MNHEY; CDR2 reads SVGAGI. This CDR3 has 15 residues. Here the CDR3 reads CASSYGTGSGNTIYF. The CDR3, as DNA: TGTGCCAGCAGTTACGGGACAGGGTCTGGAAACACCATATATTTT.